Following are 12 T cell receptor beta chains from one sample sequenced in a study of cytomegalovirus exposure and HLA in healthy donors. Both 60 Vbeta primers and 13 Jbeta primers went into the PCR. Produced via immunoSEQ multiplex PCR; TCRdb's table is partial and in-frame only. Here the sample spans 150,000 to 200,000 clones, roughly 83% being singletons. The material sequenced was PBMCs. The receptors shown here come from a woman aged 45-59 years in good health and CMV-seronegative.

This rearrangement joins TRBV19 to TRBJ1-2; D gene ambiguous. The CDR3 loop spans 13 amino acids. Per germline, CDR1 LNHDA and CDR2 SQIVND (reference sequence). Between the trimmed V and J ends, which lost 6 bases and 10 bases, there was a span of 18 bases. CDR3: CASSPGYSPVYTF. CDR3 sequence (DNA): TGTGCCAGTAGCCCGGGGTACAGCCCCGTCTACACCTTC.

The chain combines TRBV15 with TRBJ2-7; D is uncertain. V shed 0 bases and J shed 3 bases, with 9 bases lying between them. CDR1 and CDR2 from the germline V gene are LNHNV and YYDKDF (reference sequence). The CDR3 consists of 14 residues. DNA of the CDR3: TGTGCCACCAGCAGAGATCCCGTTAGCTACGAGCAGTACTTC. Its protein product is CATSRDPVSYEQYF.

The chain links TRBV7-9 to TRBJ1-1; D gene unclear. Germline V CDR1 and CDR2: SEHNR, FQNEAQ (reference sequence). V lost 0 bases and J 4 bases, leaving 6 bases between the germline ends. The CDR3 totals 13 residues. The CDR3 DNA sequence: TGTGCCAGCAGCTTAGCTTTGAGCACTGAAGCTTTCTTT. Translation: CASSLALSTEAFF.

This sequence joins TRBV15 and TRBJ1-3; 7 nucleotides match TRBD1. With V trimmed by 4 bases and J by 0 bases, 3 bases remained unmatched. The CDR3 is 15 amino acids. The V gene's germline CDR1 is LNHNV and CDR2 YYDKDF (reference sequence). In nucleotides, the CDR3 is TGTGCCACCAGCAAGGGGGACAGCTCTGGAAACACCATATATTTT. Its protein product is CATSKGDSSGNTIYF.

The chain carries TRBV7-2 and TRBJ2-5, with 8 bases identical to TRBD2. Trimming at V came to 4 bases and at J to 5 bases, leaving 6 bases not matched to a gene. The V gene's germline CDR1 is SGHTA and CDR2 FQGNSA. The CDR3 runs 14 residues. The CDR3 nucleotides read TGTGCCAGCAGCTCGGGGGGGCCCGAGGAGACCCAGTACTTC. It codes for CASSSGGPEETQYF.

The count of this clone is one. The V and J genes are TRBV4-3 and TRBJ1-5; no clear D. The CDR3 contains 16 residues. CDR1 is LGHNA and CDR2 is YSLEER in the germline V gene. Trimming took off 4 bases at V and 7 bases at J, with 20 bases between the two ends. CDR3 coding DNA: TGCGCCAGCAGCCGAGTCTTCTTAGCGTCCGAACAGCCCCAGCATTTT. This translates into CASSRVFLASEQPQHF.

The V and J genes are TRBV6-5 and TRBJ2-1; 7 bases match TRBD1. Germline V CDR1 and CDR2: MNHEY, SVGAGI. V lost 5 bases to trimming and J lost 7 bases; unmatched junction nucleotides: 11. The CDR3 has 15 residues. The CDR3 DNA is TGTGCCAGCAGTGCCTCCGGGACAGCCCTTAATGAGCAGTTCTTC. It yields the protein CASSASGTALNEQFF.

DNA for the CDR3: TGTGCCAGCAGCTTGGGACTTACAGGGGTGGGAGGTGATGGCTACACCTTC. Translating it yields CASSLGLTGVGGDGYTF. The rearrangement joins TRBV5-4 to TRBJ1-2; 7 bases are a match to TRBD1. The germline CDR1 and CDR2 sequences are SGHNT and YYREEE (reference sequence). The CDR3 loop spans 17 amino acids. V lost 0 bases to trimming and J lost 6 bases; unmatched junction nucleotides: 14.

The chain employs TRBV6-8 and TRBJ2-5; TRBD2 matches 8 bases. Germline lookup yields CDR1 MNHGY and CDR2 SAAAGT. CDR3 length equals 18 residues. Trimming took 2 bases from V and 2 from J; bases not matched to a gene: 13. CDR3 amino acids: CASSYTQPGTRPQETQYF. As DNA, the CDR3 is TGTGCCAGCAGTTACACCCAACCCGGGACTAGGCCTCAAGAGACCCAGTACTTC.

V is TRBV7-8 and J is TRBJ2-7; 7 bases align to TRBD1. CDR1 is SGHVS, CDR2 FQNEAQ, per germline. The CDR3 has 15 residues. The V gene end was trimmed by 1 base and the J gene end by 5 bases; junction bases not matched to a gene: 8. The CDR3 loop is CASSLGDRESDEQYF. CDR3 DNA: TGTGCCAGCAGCTTAGGTGACAGGGAATCTGACGAGCAGTACTTC.

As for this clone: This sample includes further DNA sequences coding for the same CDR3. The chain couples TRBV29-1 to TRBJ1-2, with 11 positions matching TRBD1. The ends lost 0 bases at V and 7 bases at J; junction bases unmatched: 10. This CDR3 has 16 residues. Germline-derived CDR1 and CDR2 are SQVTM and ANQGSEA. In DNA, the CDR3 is TGCAGCGTTGAAGAGGGAGCGGACAGGGGGCAGTTTGGCTACACCTTC. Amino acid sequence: CSVEEGADRGQFGYTF.

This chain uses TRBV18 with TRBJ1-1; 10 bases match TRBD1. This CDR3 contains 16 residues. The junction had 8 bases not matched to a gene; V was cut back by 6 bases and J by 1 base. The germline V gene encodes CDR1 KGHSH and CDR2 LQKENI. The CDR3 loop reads CASSAGQGRRNTEAFF. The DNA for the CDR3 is TGTGCCAGCTCGGCGGGACAGGGGCGTAGGAACACTGAAGCTTTCTTT.